The clone carrying this T cell receptor beta chain has only one observation. This sample was taken from a study of blood T cell repertoires in COVID-19. Overall study: Both acute and convalescent COVID-19 samples were obtained from the United States, Italy and Spain. PBMCs, B-cell-depleted T cells, or T cells were the source of the cDNA or gDNA that made up the material.

Methods used by the authors: Estimates of nucleated cell counts were drawn from the amplification of reference gene primers. Generated by immunoSEQ multiplex PCR, the TCRdb table keeps only in-frame clones and is missing some. V, J and clone size derive from that table, while D and trimming were established from the DNA sequence. This table has about 86,000 clones, roughly 83% appearing once. The CDR3 totals 14 residues. The germline V gene encodes CDR1 SNHLY and CDR2 FYNNEI. The V and J ends lost 8 bases and 7 bases, in that order; junction bases with no gene match: 11. The sample consisted of peripheral blood. This receptor was taken from a woman older than 75 with active or convalescent COVID-19. The J gene is TRBJ1-2, the V gene TRBV2, with 9 positions matching TRBD1. CDR3 protein: CASSLTGGFVGYTF. In nucleotides, the CDR3 is TGTGCCAGCTCCCTGACAGGGGGTTTCGTTGGCTACACCTTC.